The rows below give T cell receptor beta chains drawn from one sample of a study of cytomegalovirus exposure and HLA in healthy donors. Libraries were prepared by immunoSEQ multiplex PCR; TCRdb keeps only in-frame clonotypes and omits some of them. The data contain under 130,000 clones, 83% of them singletons. The sample comprised PBMCs. Source of these receptors: a man younger than 35 in good health and CMV-seronegative. Each CDR3 is given without its conserved first and last residue. The order of the fields is V gene, J gene, CDR3 protein.

TRBV4-3	TRBJ1-5	ASSQGQGNQPQH
TRBV6-5	TRBJ1-2	ASSLTGARGYT
TRBV6-5	TRBJ2-2	ASSYGAGTNTGELF
TRBV25-1	TRBJ2-1	ASVGQGRDEQF
TRBV6-6	TRBJ2-1	ASSDRAEGDEQF
TRBV18	TRBJ2-6	ASSPRLFEGTGANVLT
TRBV28	TRBJ2-5	AVSQGRSHQETQY
TRBV7-3	TRBJ2-1	ASSLVASGPGDEQF
TRBV7-9	TRBJ2-7	ASSPQDRPSLYEQY
TRBV6-1	TRBJ2-3	ASSWGLAGDTQY
TRBV29-1	TRBJ1-1	SVVTAEAF
TRBV7-9	TRBJ2-1	ASSLLTNEQF